Below are 2 T cell receptor beta chains sequenced from a single sample in a study of long-term antiretroviral therapy in people with HIV. The immunoSEQ assay was v3.0, run at survey level. The data were produced by immunoSEQ multiplex PCR, yet TCRdb's version contains in-frame clones alone and is incomplete. The data contain 6,000 or so clones, under 85% of them singletons. The sample was unsorted PBMCs, taken 0.5 years before starting antiretroviral therapy. Source of these receptors: a man aged 35-49 years with HIV.

The chain employs TRBV11-2 and TRBJ2-2, with 7 bases matching TRBD2. Germline V gene lookup returns CDR1 SGHAT and CDR2 FQNNGV. CDR3 length equals 14 residues. V lost 2 bases to trimming and J lost 4 bases; unmatched junction nucleotides: 1. CDR3 in DNA: TGTGCCAGCAGCTTACTAGCGGCCACCGGGGAGCTGTTTTTT. This codes for CASSLLAATGELFF.

This clone was seen more than once but under ten times. The J gene is TRBJ1-5, the V gene TRBV27, with D unclear. Trimming pared 3 bases from V and 3 bases from J, leaving 9 bases between. The germline CDR1 and CDR2 sequences are MNHEY and SMNVEV (reference sequence). CDR3 length: 14 residues. The CDR3 DNA follows: TGTGCCAGCAGTTTTAGCCAGGTCAATCAGCCCCAGCATTTT. It codes for CASSFSQVNQPQHF.